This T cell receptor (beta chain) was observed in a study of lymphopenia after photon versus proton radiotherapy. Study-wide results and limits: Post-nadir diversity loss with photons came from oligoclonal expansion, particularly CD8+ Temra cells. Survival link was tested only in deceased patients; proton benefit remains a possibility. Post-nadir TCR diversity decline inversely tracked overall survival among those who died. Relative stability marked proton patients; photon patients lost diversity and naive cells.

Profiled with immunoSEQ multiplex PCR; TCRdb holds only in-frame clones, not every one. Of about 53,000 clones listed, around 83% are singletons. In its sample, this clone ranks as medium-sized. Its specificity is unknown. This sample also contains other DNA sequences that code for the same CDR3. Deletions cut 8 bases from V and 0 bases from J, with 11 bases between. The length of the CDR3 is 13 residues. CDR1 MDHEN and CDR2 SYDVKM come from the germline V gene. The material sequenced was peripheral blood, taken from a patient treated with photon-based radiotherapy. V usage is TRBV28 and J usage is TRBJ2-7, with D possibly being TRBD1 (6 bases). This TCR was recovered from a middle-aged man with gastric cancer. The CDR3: CASLTGSSYEQYF. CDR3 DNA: TGTGCCAGCCTGACAGGTTCCTCCTACGAGCAGTACTTC.